This T cell receptor beta chain came from a study of sequential checkpoint blockade in melanoma. Produced via immunoSEQ multiplex PCR; TCRdb's table is partial and in-frame only. Among around 20,000 clones listed, around 75% were seen once. CDR3 length equals 15 residues. Looked up from germline, CDR1 is MNHEY and CDR2 is SMNVEV (reference sequence). Trimming took 2 bases from V and 2 from J, leaving 11 bases between them. This sample's treatment: randomized to nivolumab then ipilimumab (arm A) or the reverse (arm B). The sample consisted of CD8+ T cells sorted from blood (inferred from file names), taken from a patient given nivolumab and ipilimumab in sequence. The chain combines TRBV27 with TRBJ2-3, with D uncertain. This sequence was found in a human donor with melanoma. The CDR3 loop reads CASSLVYTPTDTQYF. The CDR3 DNA sequence: TGTGCCAGCAGTTTAGTTTACACACCCACAGATACGCAGTATTTT.